This T cell receptor (beta chain) came from a study of response to subunit inactivated influenza vaccine. Findings and limits, study-wide: Few new T cells, the authors suggested, are recruited by each seasonal influenza vaccination.

Each CDR3 protein gets one entry after TCRdb re-called the RT-PCR reads with MiXCR. Among a few hundred thousand distinct CDR3 sequences listed, less than 15% were seen once. About this clonotype: Its antigen is still unknown.

The V end lost 8 bases, the J end lost 10 bases, and 15 bases lay between the germline ends. This CDR3 comprises 12 residues. V is TRBV12-3 or TRBV12-4 and J is TRBJ2-1, with D possibly called TRBD1 or TRBD2 (6 bases each). The sequence came from a man aged 50 to 59 who received an inactivated influenza vaccine. The input for sequencing was PBMCs from blood, taken about 13 days after vaccination. This chain's CDR3 is CASYPGGGEQFF. The DNA for the CDR3 is TGTGCCAGCTACCCCGGGGGCGGGGAGCAGTTCTTC.